This T cell receptor (beta chain) comes out of a study of blood T cell repertoires in COVID-19. Study as a whole: Whether acute or convalescent, the COVID-19 samples came from the United States, Italy and Spain. Sources were T cells, B-cell-depleted T cells, or PBMCs; the material itself was cDNA or gDNA.

Source study methods: Reference gene primer amplification yielded estimated nucleated cell counts. Sequencing used immunoSEQ multiplex PCR; TCRdb keeps in-frame clones, though not all of them. V, J and clone size are taken as reported in that table, and D and trimming were inferred from the DNA itself. The data contain tens of thousands of clones, roughly four fifths of them singletons. The length of the CDR3 is 18 residues. Trimming took 4 bases from V and 3 from J; bases not matched to a gene: 18. The germline gives CDR1 SGHRS, CDR2 YFSETQ. The sample comprised peripheral blood. This sequence joins TRBV5-1 and TRBJ2-5; TRBD2 agrees at 7 bases. The sequence was obtained from a man between 45 and 60 years old with active or convalescent COVID-19. The CDR3 spells CASSQDFSSGAPKETQYF. CDR3 nucleotides: TGCGCCAGCAGCCAGGACTTTTCGAGCGGGGCCCCCAAAGAGACCCAGTACTTC. Filled out from reference TRBV5-1 and TRBJ2-5, the complete variable domain reads KAGVTQTPRYLIKTRGQQVTLSCSPISGHRSVSWYQQTPGQGLQFLFEYFSETQRNKGNFPGRFSGRQFSNSRSEMNVSTLELGDSALYLCASSQDFSSGAPKETQYFGPGTRLLVL.